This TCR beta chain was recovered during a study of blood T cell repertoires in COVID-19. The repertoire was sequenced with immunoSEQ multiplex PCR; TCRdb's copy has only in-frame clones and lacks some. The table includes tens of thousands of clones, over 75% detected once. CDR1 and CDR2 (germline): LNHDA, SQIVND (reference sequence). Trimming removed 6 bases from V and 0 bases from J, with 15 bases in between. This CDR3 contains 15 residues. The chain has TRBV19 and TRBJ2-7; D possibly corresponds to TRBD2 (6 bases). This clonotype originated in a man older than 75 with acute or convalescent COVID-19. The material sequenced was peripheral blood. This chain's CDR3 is CASRAGRASSYEQYF. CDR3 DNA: TGTGCCAGTAGAGCGGGCCGGGCCAGCTCCTACGAGCAGTACTTC.